This paragraph reports one TCR beta chain. The entry originates in a study of blood T cell repertoires in COVID-19. Study-wide context: The cDNA or gDNA used as material had been derived from T cells, B-cell-depleted T cells, or PBMCs.

Sequencing was performed with immunoSEQ multiplex PCR; in TCRdb, only in-frame clones are kept and a portion is missing. The sample has about 60,000 clones; around 90% are singletons. Trimming shortened V by 3 bases and J by 0 bases, and 10 bases separated the two germline ends. Germline CDR1 is ENHRY and CDR2 is SYGVKD. The CDR3 has 15 amino acids. The clonotype was recovered from a man aged 60 to 69 with acute or convalescent COVID-19. The V gene is TRBV10-3, the J gene TRBJ2-3, with D maybe TRBD2 (6 bases). Sequencing was carried out using peripheral blood. The CDR3 reads CAISDSGRSTDTQYF. The CDR3 coding sequence is TGTGCCATCAGTGATAGCGGCCGGAGCACAGATACGCAGTATTTT.